These 27 T cell receptor beta chains originate from one sample sequenced in a study of shared clonotypes between healthy human individuals. Clones were read by immunoSEQ multiplex PCR, and TCRdb kept only the in-frame ones, dropping some. In the table there are 2 million to 2.5 million clones, 95% of which are singletons. Input material: naive CD4+ T cells sorted from blood. Regarding subset: CD45RA+ positively selected. These receptors were obtained from a man aged 18 to 30 in good health.

This chain links TRBV6-1 with TRBJ1-4; a weak D match, TRBD1 (5 bases). Trimming removed 4 bases from V and 10 bases from J, with 10 bases in between. Germline CDR1 reads MNHNS; CDR2 reads SASEGT. This CDR3 is built from 12 residues. The CDR3 loop reads CASSGAGGKLFF. The CDR3 DNA sequence: TGTGCCAGCAGTGGGGCCGGGGGAAAACTGTTTTTT.

A remark on this clone: Other nucleotide sequences from this sample produce the same CDR3. J is TRBJ2-1 and V is TRBV11-2; 9 positions agree with TRBD2. J was trimmed by 2 bases and V by 5 bases; bases with no gene match: 4. The CDR3 totals 15 residues. Germline loops: CDR1 SGHAT, CDR2 FQNNGV. CDR3 nucleotides: TGTGCCAGCAGCAAGACTAGCGGAACCTACAATGAGCAGTTCTTC. Protein product: CASSKTSGTYNEQFF.

On this clone: In the same sample, other DNA sequences code for this CDR3. The J gene is TRBJ2-3, the V gene TRBV30; D ambiguous. The length of the CDR3 is 13 residues. Trimming removed 3 bases from V and 3 bases from J, with 10 bases in between. Germline V gene sequence: CDR1 GTSNPN, CDR2 SVGIG (reference sequence). This CDR3 is CAWRLRGTDTQYF. The CDR3 region has the DNA TGTGCCTGGAGGCTTCGTGGGACAGATACGCAGTATTTT.

The rearrangement links TRBV6-5 to TRBJ2-7; unclear D gene. The germline V gene encodes CDR1 MNHEY and CDR2 SVGAGI. The ends were cut back, 0 bases at V and 2 bases at J, with 11 bases in the middle. The CDR3 runs to 15 residues. The CDR3 DNA is TGTGCCAGCAGTTACTCGAGCGCCTTTCCCTACGAGCAGTACTTC. This encodes CASSYSSAFPYEQYF.

This chain uses TRBV9 with TRBJ1-3, with D hard to call. Trimming stripped 1 base from V and 2 bases from J, with 13 bases between. The CDR3 sequence is 16 residues long. Germline values: CDR1 SGDLS, CDR2 YYNGEE. The CDR3 sequence: CASSVFPSTAGNTIYF. CDR3 coding DNA: TGTGCCAGCAGCGTATTTCCGTCGACCGCTGGAAACACCATATATTTT.

The V gene is TRBV15, the J gene TRBJ2-5; D uncertain. Germline loops: CDR1 LNHNV, CDR2 YYDKDF (reference sequence). This CDR3 spans 14 amino acids. Trimming cost V 1 base and J 0 bases, with 6 bases left between them. The CDR3 DNA sequence: TGTGCCACCAGCAGAGGCCGTAACCAAGAGACCCAGTACTTC. Protein product: CATSRGRNQETQYF.

The chain carries TRBV19 and TRBJ2-5, with D unclear. CDR1 LNHDA and CDR2 SQIVND come from the germline V gene (reference sequence). The CDR3 is made up of 13 amino acids. V lost 4 bases and J lost 2, with 8 bases in between. The CDR3 protein is CASSTRAQETQYF. The CDR3 region has the DNA TGTGCCAGTAGTACTAGGGCACAAGAGACCCAGTACTTC.

V is TRBV6-5 and J is TRBJ2-5; 7 positions agree with TRBD1. V gave up 2 bases and J gave up 5 bases; unmatched junction bases: 8. The CDR3 is 15 amino acids. Germline CDR1 is MNHEY and CDR2 is SVGAGI. The DNA of the CDR3 is TGTGCCAGCAGTTACGGTCAGGGGGTGGGTGAGACCCAGTACTTC. It is translated as CASSYGQGVGETQYF.

The chain couples TRBV2 to TRBJ2-1, with 12 bases aligning to TRBD2. The J segment lost 6 bases and the V segment lost 4 bases, leaving 7 bases of the junction unmatched. The CDR3 covers 16 residues. CDR1 and CDR2 from the germline V gene are SNHLY and FYNNEI. The CDR3 nucleotides are TGTGCCAGCAGTGCCCGACTAGCGGGAGTAGCCAATGAGCAGTTCTTC. Encoded protein: CASSARLAGVANEQFF.

A remark on this clone: Other DNA sequences within the sample encode an identical CDR3. The V gene is TRBV2, the J gene TRBJ2-1, with 8 nucleotides matching TRBD2. Trimming at V came to 4 bases and at J to 2 bases, leaving 4 bases not matched to a gene. CDR1 and CDR2 (germline): SNHLY, FYNNEI. This CDR3 region has 15 residues. The chain's CDR3 is CASSGSGGTYNEQFF. As DNA, the CDR3 is TGTGCCAGCAGTGGTTCGGGGGGGACCTACAATGAGCAGTTCTTC.

This clone has only a few counts. Other DNA sequences of this sample code for an identical CDR3. The CDR3 protein is CASSFGQGNQPQHF. The CDR3 coding sequence is TGTGCCAGCAGCTTCGGACAGGGCAATCAGCCCCAGCATTTT. The V and J genes are TRBV5-6 and TRBJ1-5; TRBD1 matches at 7 bases. There are 14 residues in the CDR3. V was pared by 2 bases and J by 2 bases, with 1 base of the junction left unmatched. Germline V gives CDR1 SGHDT, CDR2 YYEEEE.

The chain is built from TRBV18 and TRBJ1-2, with D possibly being TRBD1 (5 bases). V dropped 0 bases and J dropped 8 bases, with 13 bases sitting between them. Germline CDR1 is KGHSH and CDR2 is LQKENI. The CDR3 runs 14 residues. The CDR3 here is CASSPPTTVGGYTF. In nucleotides, the CDR3 is TGTGCCAGCTCACCACCGACGACAGTTGGAGGCTACACCTTC.

This chain uses TRBV20-1 with TRBJ1-2; D is unresolved. The CDR3 is 11 amino acids. Germline assignment: CDR1 DFQATT and CDR2 SNEGSKA (reference sequence). Trimming left V 6 bases short and J 6 bases short, with 11 bases between. CDR3 nucleotide sequence: TGCAGTGCGAGCCACCGCGATGGCTACACCTTC. This encodes CSASHRDGYTF.

The genes are TRBV2 and TRBJ2-7, with 7 bases aligning to TRBD2. This CDR3 region has 14 residues. Per germline, CDR1 SNHLY and CDR2 FYNNEI. The V gene end was trimmed by 2 bases and the J gene end by 8 bases; junction bases not matched to a gene: 9. The CDR3 region is CASSESGREGKQYF. The CDR3, as DNA: TGTGCCAGCAGTGAATCCGGCAGGGAGGGAAAGCAGTACTTC.

This clone is a singleton in its sample. This rearrangement joins TRBV6-1 to TRBJ1-3; a possible D gene is TRBD1 (5 bases). V lost 2 bases and J lost 0, with 8 bases in between. The germline gives CDR1 MNHNS, CDR2 SASEGT. This CDR3 spans 15 amino acids. CDR3 nucleotide sequence: TGTGCCAGCAGTGAAACAGGCAACTCTGGAAACACCATATATTTT. This encodes CASSETGNSGNTIYF.

V is TRBV15 and J is TRBJ2-5; D assignment may be TRBD1 or TRBD2 (5 bases each). Between the trimmed V and J ends, which lost 8 bases and 4 bases, there was a span of 17 bases. The germline gives CDR1 LNHNV, CDR2 YYDKDF (reference sequence). The CDR3 loop spans 14 amino acids. Written as DNA, the CDR3 is TGTGCCACCTCCCCCGGGACCCAGGGAGAGACCCAGTACTTC. Its protein product is CATSPGTQGETQYF. Full variable domain (rest looked up from reference TRBV15 and TRBJ2-5): DAMVIQNPRYQVTQFGKPVTLSCSQTLNHNVMYWYQQKSSQAPKLLFHYYDKDFNNEADTPDNFQSRRPNTSFCFLDIRSPGLGDTAMYLCATSPGTQGETQYFGPGTRLLVL.

The chain carries TRBV6-5 and TRBJ1-1; possible D gene TRBD1, 6 bases. Trimming shortened V by 6 bases and J by 3 bases, and 14 bases separated the two germline ends. Germline V gives CDR1 MNHEY, CDR2 SVGAGI. The CDR3 totals 14 residues. The chain's CDR3 is CASRPTGKYTEAFF. The CDR3 coding sequence is TGTGCCAGCAGACCTACAGGGAAATACACTGAAGCTTTCTTT.

This sequence joins TRBV28 and TRBJ1-4; D is unclear. Germline lookup yields CDR1 MDHEN and CDR2 SYDVKM. The CDR3 is 12 amino acids. The V gene lost 5 bases and the J gene lost 7 bases, with 8 bases spanning the gap. The CDR3 bases are TGTGCCAGCAGTCGTTCCGGTGAAAAACTGTTTTTT. Amino acid sequence: CASSRSGEKLFF.

This clone is a singleton in its sample. V gene TRBV18 combines with J gene TRBJ2-5, with 13 positions matching TRBD2. V shed 6 bases and J 5 bases; nucleotides not matched to a gene: 6. The CDR3 has 15 residues. The germline V gene encodes CDR1 KGHSH and CDR2 LQKENI. The CDR3 spells CASSGLAGVRETQYF. The CDR3 DNA is TGTGCCAGCTCCGGACTAGCGGGAGTTCGGGAGACCCAGTACTTC.

The chain is built from TRBV4-2 and TRBJ2-5, with unresolved D. Looked up from germline, CDR1 is LGHNA and CDR2 is YNFKEQ. This CDR3 spans 15 amino acids. With 1 base removed from V and 1 base from J, the gap between germline ends came to 10 bases. The CDR3 region is CASSQGANPQETQYF. CDR3 bases: TGTGCCAGCAGCCAAGGCGCCAACCCCCAAGAGACCCAGTACTTC.

The gene calls are TRBV30 and TRBJ2-1, with 8 bases lining up with TRBD2. Germline V CDR1 and CDR2: GTSNPN, SVGIG (reference sequence). V lost 3 bases, J lost 7 bases, and 5 bases stayed unmatched. The CDR3 runs to 13 residues. In nucleotides, the CDR3 is TGTGCCTGGAGCGGGGGGGCCTGGAATGAGCAGTTCTTC. Its protein is CAWSGGAWNEQFF.

The V gene is TRBV21-1, the J gene TRBJ2-7; the table gives TRBD1 as D, unverified against the DNA. TRBV21-1 is marked as a pseudogene. The CDR3 contains 13 residues. The CDR3 sequence: CASSRQGSYEQYF. For the CDR3, the DNA is TGTGCCAGCAGCAGACAGGGTTCTTACGAGCAGTACTTC.

V usage is TRBV4-3 and J usage is TRBJ2-1; D unclear. Trimming pared 0 bases from V and 4 bases from J, leaving 13 bases between. CDR1 and CDR2 (germline): LGHNA, YSLEER. There are 16 residues in the CDR3. CDR3: CASSQDWRQVYNEQFF. The CDR3 DNA is TGCGCCAGCAGCCAAGATTGGCGGCAGGTATACAATGAGCAGTTCTTC.

The J gene is TRBJ1-3, the V gene TRBV2, with TRBD1 matching over 7 bases. CDR1 is SNHLY, CDR2 FYNNEI, per germline. The CDR3 loop spans 16 amino acids. J was trimmed by 0 bases and V by 4 bases; bases with no gene match: 6. The CDR3 sequence is CASSVTGVSSGNTIYF. The CDR3 nucleotides are TGTGCCAGCAGTGTCACAGGGGTGAGCTCTGGAAACACCATATATTTT.

This chain joins TRBV6-6 and TRBJ1-1; D gene ambiguous. The CDR3 covers 13 residues. Trimming removed 5 bases at V and 6 bases at J, with 13 bases between. Looked up from germline, CDR1 is MNHNY and CDR2 is SVGAGI (reference sequence). The DNA of the CDR3 is TGTGCCAGCAGTAACCATGGGAGGGCTGAAGCTTTCTTT. As protein: CASSNHGRAEAFF.

This clone was found once. The chain couples TRBV6-1 to TRBJ2-2, with TRBD1 matching 8 bases. Germline V gives CDR1 MNHNS, CDR2 SASEGT. Trimming removed 6 bases from V and 0 bases from J; junction bases left unmatched: 3. CDR3 length: 15 residues. The CDR3 reads CASRRQGTNTGELFF. The CDR3 DNA reads as TGTGCCAGCAGACGACAGGGGACGAACACCGGGGAGCTGTTTTTT.

V and J are TRBV28 and TRBJ1-5; 8 bases match TRBD1. The CDR3 runs to 14 residues. CDR1 and CDR2 (germline): MDHEN, SYDVKM. Trimming removed 5 bases from V and 5 bases from J; junction bases left unmatched: 5. The CDR3, as DNA: TGTGCCAGCAGTCGCGGACAGGGATATCAGCCCCAGCATTTT. Translation: CASSRGQGYQPQHF.